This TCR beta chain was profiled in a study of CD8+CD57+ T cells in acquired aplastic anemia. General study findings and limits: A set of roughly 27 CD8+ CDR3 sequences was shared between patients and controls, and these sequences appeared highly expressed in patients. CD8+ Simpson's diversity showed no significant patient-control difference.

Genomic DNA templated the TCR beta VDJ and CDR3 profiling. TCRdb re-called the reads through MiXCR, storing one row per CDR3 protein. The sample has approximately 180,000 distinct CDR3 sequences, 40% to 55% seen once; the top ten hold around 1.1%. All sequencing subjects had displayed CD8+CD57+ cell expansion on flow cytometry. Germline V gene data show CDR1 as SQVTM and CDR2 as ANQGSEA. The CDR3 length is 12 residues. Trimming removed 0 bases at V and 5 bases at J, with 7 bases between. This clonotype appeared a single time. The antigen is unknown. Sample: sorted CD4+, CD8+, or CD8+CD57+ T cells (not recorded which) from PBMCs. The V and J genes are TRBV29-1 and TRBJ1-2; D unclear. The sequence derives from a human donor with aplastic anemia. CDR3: CSVEDAGYGYTF. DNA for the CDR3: TGCAGCGTTGAAGATGCCGGGTATGGCTACACCTTC.